This TCR beta chain comes out of a study of blood T cell repertoires in COVID-19. Overall study context: Italy, Spain and the United States were the sources of the convalescent and acute COVID-19 samples.

The CDR3 runs 12 residues. Germline CDR1 SEHNR, CDR2 FQNEAQ (reference sequence). Trimming took 1 base from V and 11 from J, leaving 11 bases between them. Profiled with immunoSEQ multiplex PCR; TCRdb holds only in-frame clones, not every one. The sample records 200,000 to 250,000 clones, about 83% being singletons. The sample taken for sequencing was peripheral blood. The TCR sequence derives from a woman aged 25 to 45 with COVID-19, enrolled during active disease. V gene TRBV7-9 combines with J gene TRBJ1-1, with a weak D call TRBD1 (5 bases). The CDR3 loop reads CASSLEGSSAFF. In DNA form, the CDR3 reads TGTGCCAGCAGCTTAGAGGGGTCGTCGGCTTTCTTT.